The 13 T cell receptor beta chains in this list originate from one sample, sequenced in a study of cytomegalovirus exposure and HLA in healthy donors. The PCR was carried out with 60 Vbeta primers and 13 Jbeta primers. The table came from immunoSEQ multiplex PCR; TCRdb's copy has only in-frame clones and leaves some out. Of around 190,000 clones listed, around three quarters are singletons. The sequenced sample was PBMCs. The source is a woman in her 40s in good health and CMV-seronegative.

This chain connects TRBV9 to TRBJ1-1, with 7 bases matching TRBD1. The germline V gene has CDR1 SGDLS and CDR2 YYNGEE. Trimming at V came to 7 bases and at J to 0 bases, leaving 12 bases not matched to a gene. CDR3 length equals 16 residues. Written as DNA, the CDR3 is TGTGCCAGCTCTAGAGGAGGGGGCTATATGAACACTGAAGCTTTCTTT. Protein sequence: CASSRGGGYMNTEAFF.

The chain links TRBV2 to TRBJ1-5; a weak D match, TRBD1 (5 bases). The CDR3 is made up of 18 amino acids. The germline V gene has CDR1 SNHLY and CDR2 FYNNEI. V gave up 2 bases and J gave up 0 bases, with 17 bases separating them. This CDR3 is CASSELWVGGDSNQPQHF. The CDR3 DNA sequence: TGTGCCAGCAGTGAATTATGGGTGGGGGGGGATAGCAATCAGCCCCAGCATTTT.

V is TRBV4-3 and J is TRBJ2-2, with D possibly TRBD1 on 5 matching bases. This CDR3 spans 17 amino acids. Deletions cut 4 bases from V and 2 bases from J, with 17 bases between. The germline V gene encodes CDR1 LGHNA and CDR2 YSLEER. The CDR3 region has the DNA TGCGCCAGCAGCCTCCACCCCTCAGGGCCAAACACCGGGGAGCTGTTTTTT. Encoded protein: CASSLHPSGPNTGELFF.

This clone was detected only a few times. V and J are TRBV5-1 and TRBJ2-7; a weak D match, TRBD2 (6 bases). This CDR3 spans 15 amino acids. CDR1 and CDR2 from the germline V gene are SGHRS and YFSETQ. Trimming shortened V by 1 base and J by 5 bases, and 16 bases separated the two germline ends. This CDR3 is CASSLRPGLIDEQYF. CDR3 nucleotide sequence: TGCGCCAGCAGCTTGCGGCCGGGACTTATCGACGAGCAGTACTTC.

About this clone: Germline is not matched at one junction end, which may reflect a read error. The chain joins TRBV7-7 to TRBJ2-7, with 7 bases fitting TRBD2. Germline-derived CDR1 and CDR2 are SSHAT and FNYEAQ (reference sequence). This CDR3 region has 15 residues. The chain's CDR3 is CASSFSPSGTYEQYF. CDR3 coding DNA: TGTGCTAGCAGCTTCAGCCCTAGCGGCACCTACGAGCAGTACTTC.

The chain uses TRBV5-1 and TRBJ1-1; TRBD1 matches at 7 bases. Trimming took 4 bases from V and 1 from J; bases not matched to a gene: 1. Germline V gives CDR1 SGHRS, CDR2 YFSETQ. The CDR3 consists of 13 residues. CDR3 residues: CASSQGGNTEAFF. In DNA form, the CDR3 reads TGCGCCAGCAGCCAGGGGGGGAACACTGAAGCTTTCTTT.

CDR3 protein: CASSLTGVPNTEAFF. As DNA, the CDR3 is TGCGCCAGCAGCCTGACGGGGGTACCGAACACTGAAGCTTTCTTT. The chain has TRBV5-1 and TRBJ1-1, with D possibly being TRBD1 (5 bases). V lost 4 bases and J lost 1, with 14 bases in between. CDR3 size: 15 residues. Germline V gene data show CDR1 as SGHRS and CDR2 as YFSETQ. The entire variable domain, with the rest obtained from reference TRBV5-1 and TRBJ1-1, is as follows: KAGVTQTPRYLIKTRGQQVTLSCSPISGHRSVSWYQQTPGQGLQFLFEYFSETQRNKGNFPGRFSGRQFSNSRSEMNVSTLELGDSALYLCASSLTGVPNTEAFFGQGTRLTVV.

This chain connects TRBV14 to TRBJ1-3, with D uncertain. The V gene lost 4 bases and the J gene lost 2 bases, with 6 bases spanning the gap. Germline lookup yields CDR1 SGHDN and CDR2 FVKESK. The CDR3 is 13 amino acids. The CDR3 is CASSPGAGNTIYF. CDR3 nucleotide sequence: TGTGCCAGCAGCCCGGGAGCTGGAAACACCATATATTTT.

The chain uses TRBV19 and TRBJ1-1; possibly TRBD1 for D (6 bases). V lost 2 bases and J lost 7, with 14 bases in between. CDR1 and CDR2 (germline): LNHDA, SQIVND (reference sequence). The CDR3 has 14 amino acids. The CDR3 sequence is CASSITFGTREAFF. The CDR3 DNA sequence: TGTGCCAGTAGTATAACTTTTGGGACACGTGAAGCTTTCTTT. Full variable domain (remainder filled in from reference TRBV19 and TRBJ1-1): DGGITQSPKYLFRKEGQNVTLSCEQNLNHDAMYWYRQDPGQGLRLIYYSQIVNDFQKGDIAEGYSVSREKKESFPLTVTSAQKNPTAFYLCASSITFGTREAFFGQGTRLTVV.

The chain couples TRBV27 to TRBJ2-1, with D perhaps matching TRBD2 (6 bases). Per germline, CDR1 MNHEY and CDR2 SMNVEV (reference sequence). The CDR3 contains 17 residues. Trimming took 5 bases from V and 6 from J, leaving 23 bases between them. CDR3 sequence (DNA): TGTGCCAGCAGTCGCCCCCTAACGGTAGCGGTCCGCAATGAGCAGTTCTTC. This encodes CASSRPLTVAVRNEQFF.

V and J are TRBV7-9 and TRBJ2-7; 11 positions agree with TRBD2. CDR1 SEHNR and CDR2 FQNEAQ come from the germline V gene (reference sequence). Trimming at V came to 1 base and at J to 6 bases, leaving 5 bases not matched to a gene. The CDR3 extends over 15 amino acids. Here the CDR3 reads CASSLGASGRLEQYF. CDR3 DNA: TGTGCCAGCAGCTTAGGGGCTAGCGGGAGGCTCGAGCAGTACTTC. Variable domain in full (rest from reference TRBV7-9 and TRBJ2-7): DTGVSQNPRHKITKRGQNVTFRCDPISEHNRLYWYRQTLGQGPEFLTYFQNEAQLEKSRLLSDRFSAERPKGSFSTLEIQRTEQGDSAMYLCASSLGASGRLEQYFGPGTRLTVT.

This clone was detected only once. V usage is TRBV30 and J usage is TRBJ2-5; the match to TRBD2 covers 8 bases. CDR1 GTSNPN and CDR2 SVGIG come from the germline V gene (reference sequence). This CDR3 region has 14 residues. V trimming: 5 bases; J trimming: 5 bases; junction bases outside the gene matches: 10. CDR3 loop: CAWAGTSGWETQYF. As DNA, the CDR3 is TGTGCCTGGGCCGGGACTAGTGGGTGGGAGACCCAGTACTTC.

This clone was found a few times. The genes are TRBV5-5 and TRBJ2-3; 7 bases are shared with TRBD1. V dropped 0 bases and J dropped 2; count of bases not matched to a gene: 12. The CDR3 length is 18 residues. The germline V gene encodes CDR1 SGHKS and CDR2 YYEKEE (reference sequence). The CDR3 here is CASSLETGNRLNTDTQYF. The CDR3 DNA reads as TGTGCCAGCAGCTTGGAGACAGGGAACCGCCTCAACACAGATACGCAGTATTTT.